This TCR beta chain stems from a study of OX40 agonist ivuxolimab in advanced cancers. Whole-study findings and limits: With doses of 0.1 to 3.0 mg/kg, CD4+ and CD8+ blood T cells had undergone clonal expansion by week 6. Patients who responded partially at 0.1-3.0 mg/kg showed clonal expansion ranking among the lowest.

Generated by immunoSEQ multiplex PCR, the TCRdb table keeps only in-frame clones and is missing some. Here the sample spans roughly 70,000 clones, about nine tenths being singletons. The germline V gene has CDR1 SGHTA and CDR2 FQGNSA. This CDR3 is 14 amino acids long. Trimming removed 3 bases from V and 5 bases from J, with 13 bases in between. A remark on this clone: Its cognate antigen is unknown.

Specimen: CD4+ or CD8+ T cells sorted from blood, collected in a trial of the OX40 agonist ivuxolimab. The sequence was obtained from an adult with an advanced solid tumor such as melanoma, head and neck, liver or kidney cancer. The V and J genes are TRBV7-2 and TRBJ1-1, with D perhaps TRBD1 (6 bases). The CDR3 bases are TGTGCCAGCAGCTTGAGTCAGGGGCGGACTGAAGCTTTCTTT. This codes for CASSLSQGRTEAFF.